This TCR beta chain was sequenced for a study of T-cell memory formation after mild COVID-19. TCRdb ran MiXCR on the 5' RACE reads and lists one entry per CDR3 protein. The sample lists 200,000 to 250,000 distinct CDR3 sequences, 15% occurring once. Sequencing was done on a sample of PBMCs or a T cell subset sorted from them (not recorded which). The TCR sequence derives from an adult woman who had mild COVID-19 (a few samples of this study predate the infection). Cell type and time point are not known.

CDR3: CSARGLRTDTQYF. The CDR3 DNA reads TGCAGTGCTAGAGGGCTACGCACAGATACGCAGTATTTT. This chain links TRBV20-1 with TRBJ2-3; D unclear. Trimming removed 1 base at V and 1 base at J, with 6 bases between. There are 13 residues in the CDR3. Germline-derived CDR1 and CDR2 are DFQATT and SNEGSKA (reference sequence).